This note documents a single TCR beta chain sequence. The data were obtained in a study of technical replicates of blood from several donors. Generated by immunoSEQ multiplex PCR, the TCRdb table keeps only in-frame clones and is missing some. Among around 75,000 clones listed, 85% to 95% were seen once. CDR1 and CDR2 from the germline V gene are SGHNT and YENEEA. The CDR3 sequence is 15 residues long. J gave up 2 bases and V 1 base, and 1 base lay outside the gene matches. The sequenced material came from T cells isolated from PBMCs. The sequence was obtained from a human donor in good health. This sequence joins TRBV11-3 and TRBJ2-3; 9 bases match TRBD2. The chain's CDR3 is CASSLGGRATDTQYF. CDR3 sequence (DNA): TGTGCCAGCAGCTTAGGCGGGAGGGCCACAGATACGCAGTATTTT.